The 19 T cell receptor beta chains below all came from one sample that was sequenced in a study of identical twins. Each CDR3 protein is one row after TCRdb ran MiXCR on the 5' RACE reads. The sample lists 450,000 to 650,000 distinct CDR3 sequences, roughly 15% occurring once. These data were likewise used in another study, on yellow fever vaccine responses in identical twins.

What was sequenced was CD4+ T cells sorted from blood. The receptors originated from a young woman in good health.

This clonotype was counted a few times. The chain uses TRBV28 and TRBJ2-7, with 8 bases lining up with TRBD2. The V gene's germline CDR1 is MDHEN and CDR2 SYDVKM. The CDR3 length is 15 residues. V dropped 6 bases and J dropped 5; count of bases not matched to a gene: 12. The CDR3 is CASRAGGKGWNEQYV. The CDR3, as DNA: TGTGCCAGCAGGGCGGGGGGCAAAGGTTGGAACGAGCAGTACGTC.

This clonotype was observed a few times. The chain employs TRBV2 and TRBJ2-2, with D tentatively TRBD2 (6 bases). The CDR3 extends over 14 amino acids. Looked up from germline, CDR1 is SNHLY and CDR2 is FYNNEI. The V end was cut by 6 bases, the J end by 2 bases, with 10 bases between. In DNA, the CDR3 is TGTGCCAGCAGAAATAGCGGAAACACCGGGGAGCTGTTTTTT. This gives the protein CASRNSGNTGELFF.

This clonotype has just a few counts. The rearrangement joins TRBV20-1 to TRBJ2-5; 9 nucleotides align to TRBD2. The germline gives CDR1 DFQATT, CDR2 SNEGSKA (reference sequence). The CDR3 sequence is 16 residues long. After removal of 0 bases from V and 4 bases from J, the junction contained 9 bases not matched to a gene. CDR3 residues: CSARDRVSGGSETQYF. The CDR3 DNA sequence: TGCAGTGCTAGAGATCGGGTTAGCGGGGGTTCAGAGACCCAGTACTTC.

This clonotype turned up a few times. The CDR3 DNA sequence: TGTGCCAGCAGACAGGGGGGGGGTAGCAATCAGCCCCAGCATTTT. Its protein product is CASRQGGGSNQPQHF. The chain couples TRBV6-1 to TRBJ1-5; 8 positions agree with TRBD1. Trimming removed 6 bases from V and 0 bases from J; junction bases left unmatched: 4. Per germline, CDR1 MNHNS and CDR2 SASEGT. There are 15 residues in the CDR3.

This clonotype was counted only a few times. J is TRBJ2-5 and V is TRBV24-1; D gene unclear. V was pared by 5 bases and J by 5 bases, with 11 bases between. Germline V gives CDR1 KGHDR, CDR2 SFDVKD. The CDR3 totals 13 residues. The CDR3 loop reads CATSGGGLETQYF. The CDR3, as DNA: TGTGCCACCAGTGGTGGTGGGTTGGAGACCCAGTACTTC.

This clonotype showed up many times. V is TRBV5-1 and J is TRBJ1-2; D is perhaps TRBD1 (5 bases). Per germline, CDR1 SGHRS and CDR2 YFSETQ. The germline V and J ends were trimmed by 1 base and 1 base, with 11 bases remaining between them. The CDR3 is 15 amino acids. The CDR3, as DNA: TGCGCCAGCAGCTTGTTTGGACAAAATAACTATGGCTACACCTTC. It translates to CASSLFGQNNYGYTF.

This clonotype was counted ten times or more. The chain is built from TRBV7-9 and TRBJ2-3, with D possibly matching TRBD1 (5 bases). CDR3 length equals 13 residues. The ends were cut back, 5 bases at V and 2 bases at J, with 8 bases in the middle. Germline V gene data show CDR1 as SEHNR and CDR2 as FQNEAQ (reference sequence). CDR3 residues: CASSRGVTDTQYF. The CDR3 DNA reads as TGTGCCAGCAGCAGGGGCGTCACAGATACGCAGTATTTT.

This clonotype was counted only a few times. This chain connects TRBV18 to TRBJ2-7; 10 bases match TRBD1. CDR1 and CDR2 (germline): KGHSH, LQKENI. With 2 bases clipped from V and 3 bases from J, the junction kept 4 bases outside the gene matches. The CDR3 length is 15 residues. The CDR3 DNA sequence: TGTGCCAGCTCACCAGAGACAGGGGGCCTCTACGAGCAGTACTTC. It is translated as CASSPETGGLYEQYF.

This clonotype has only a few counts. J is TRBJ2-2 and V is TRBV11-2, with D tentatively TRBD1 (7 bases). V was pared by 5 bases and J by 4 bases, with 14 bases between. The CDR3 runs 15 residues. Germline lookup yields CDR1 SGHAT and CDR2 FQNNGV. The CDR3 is CASSPRQGGTGELFF. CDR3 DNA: TGTGCCAGCAGCCCACGACAGGGAGGCACCGGGGAGCTGTTTTTT. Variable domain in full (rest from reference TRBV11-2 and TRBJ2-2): EAGVAQSPRYKIIEKRQSVAFWCNPISGHATLYWYQQILGQGPKLLIQFQNNGVVDDSQLPKDRFSAERLKGVDSTLKIQPAKLEDSAVYLCASSPRQGGTGELFFGEGSRLTVL.

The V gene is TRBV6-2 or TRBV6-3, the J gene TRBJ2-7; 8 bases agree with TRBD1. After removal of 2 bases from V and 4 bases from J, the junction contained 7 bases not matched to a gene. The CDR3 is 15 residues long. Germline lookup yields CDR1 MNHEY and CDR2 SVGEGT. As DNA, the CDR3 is TGTGCCAGCAGTTACCTGGGGACAGGCGATTACGAGCAGTACTTC. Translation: CASSYLGTGDYEQYF.

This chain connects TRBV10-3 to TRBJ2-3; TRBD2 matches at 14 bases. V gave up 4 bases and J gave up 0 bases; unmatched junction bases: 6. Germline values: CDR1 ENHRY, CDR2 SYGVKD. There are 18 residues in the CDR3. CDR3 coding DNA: TGTGCCATCAGTGGGACTAGCGGGGGGTTGATGAGCACAGATACGCAGTATTTT. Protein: CAISGTSGGLMSTDTQYF.

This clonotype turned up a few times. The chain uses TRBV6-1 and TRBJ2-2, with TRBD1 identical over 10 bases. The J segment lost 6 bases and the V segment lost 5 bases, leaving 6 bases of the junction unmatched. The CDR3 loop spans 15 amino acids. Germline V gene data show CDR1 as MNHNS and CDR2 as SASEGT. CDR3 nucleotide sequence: TGTGCCAGCAGTCAGACAGGGGGCATCGCCGGGGAGCTGTTTTTT. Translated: CASSQTGGIAGELFF.

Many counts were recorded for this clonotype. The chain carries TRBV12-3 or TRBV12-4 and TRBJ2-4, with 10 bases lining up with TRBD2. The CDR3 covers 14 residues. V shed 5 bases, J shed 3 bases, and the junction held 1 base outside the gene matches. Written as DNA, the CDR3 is TGTGCCAGCAGTGGACTAGCGGACAAAAACATTCAGTACTTC. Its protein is CASSGLADKNIQYF.

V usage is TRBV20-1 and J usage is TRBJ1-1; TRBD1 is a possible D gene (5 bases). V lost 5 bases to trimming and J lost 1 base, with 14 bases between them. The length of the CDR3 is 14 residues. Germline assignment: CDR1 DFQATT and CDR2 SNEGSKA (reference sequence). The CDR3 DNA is TGCAGTGCTCCGTCCCTCAGGGCGAACACTGAAGCTTTCTTT. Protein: CSAPSLRANTEAFF.

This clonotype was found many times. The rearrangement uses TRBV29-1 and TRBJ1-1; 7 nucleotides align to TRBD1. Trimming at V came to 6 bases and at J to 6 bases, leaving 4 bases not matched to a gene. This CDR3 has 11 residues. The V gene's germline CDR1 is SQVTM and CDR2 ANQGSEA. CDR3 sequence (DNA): TGCAGCGTCGCACAGGGGCCTGAAGCTTTCTTT. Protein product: CSVAQGPEAFF.

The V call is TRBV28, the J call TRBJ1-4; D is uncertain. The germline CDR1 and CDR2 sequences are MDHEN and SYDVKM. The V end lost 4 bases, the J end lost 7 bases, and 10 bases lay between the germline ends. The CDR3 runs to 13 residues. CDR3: CASSYGRGEKLFF. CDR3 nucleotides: TGTGCCAGCAGTTACGGACGAGGTGAAAAACTGTTTTTT.

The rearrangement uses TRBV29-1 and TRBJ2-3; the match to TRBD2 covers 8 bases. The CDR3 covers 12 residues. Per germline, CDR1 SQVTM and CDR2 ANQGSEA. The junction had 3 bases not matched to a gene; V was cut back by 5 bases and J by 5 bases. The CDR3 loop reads CSVLTSVDTQYF. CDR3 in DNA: TGCAGCGTTCTGACTAGCGTAGATACGCAGTATTTT.

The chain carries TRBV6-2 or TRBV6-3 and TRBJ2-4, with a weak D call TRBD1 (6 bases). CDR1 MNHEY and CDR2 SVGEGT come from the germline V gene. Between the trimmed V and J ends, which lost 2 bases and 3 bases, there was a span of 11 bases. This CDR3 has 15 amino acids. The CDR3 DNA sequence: TGTGCCAGCAGTTACACCGCAGGGGTCAAAAACATTCAGTACTTC. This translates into CASSYTAGVKNIQYF.

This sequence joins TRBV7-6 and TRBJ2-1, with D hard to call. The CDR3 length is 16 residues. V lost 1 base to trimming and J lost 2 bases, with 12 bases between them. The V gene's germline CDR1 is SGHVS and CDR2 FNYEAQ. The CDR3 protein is CASSLVNVGAYNEQFF. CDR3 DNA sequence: TGTGCCAGCAGCTTAGTAAATGTAGGAGCCTACAATGAGCAGTTCTTC.